What follows are 8 T cell receptor beta chains derived from one specimen sequenced in a study of T cell responses to AZD1222 COVID-19 vaccine. Measured with immunoSEQ multiplex PCR; TCRdb has only the in-frame clones, and not every one. This table holds around 150,000 clones, 75% to 90% found once. This specimen consisted of peripheral blood, obtained on day 0 of AZD1222 vaccination. The receptors shown here come from an adult in good health.

The chain joins TRBV11-2 to TRBJ1-4, with TRBD1 as a possible D gene (6 bases). Trimming took 1 base from V and 3 from J, leaving 9 bases between them. From germline, CDR1 is SGHAT and CDR2 FQNNGV. The CDR3 runs to 15 residues. The CDR3, as DNA: TGTGCCAGCAGCTTAGGGACAGCTCCTAATGAAAAACTGTTTTTT. Translating gives CASSLGTAPNEKLFF.

In its sample, this clone was seen once. The chain links TRBV19 to TRBJ1-5, with 8 bases that match TRBD1. The V gene end was trimmed by 8 bases and the J gene end by 6 bases; junction bases not matched to a gene: 6. Germline assignment: CDR1 LNHDA and CDR2 SQIVND (reference sequence). This CDR3 has 13 amino acids. The CDR3 protein is CASSQGARQPQHF. In nucleotides, the CDR3 is TGTGCCAGTTCCCAGGGGGCCCGTCAGCCCCAGCATTTT.

In its sample, this clone was seen once. The chain is built from TRBV5-1 and TRBJ2-1, with D possibly being TRBD2 (5 bases). V lost 3 bases, J lost 7 bases, and 11 bases lay in between. The CDR3 is 13 amino acids. The germline V gene encodes CDR1 SGHRS and CDR2 YFSETQ. CDR3 in amino acids: CASSSLLGNEQFF. The DNA for the CDR3 is TGCGCCAGCAGCTCGCTACTAGGGAATGAGCAGTTCTTC.

This chain joins TRBV5-1 and TRBJ2-5, with TRBD1 matching over 7 bases. The V and J ends lost 7 bases and 2 bases, in that order; junction bases with no gene match: 5. Germline V gene lookup returns CDR1 SGHRS and CDR2 YFSETQ. CDR3 length equals 13 residues. CDR3 DNA: TGCGCCAGCGCTAGGGGGCCACAAGAGACCCAGTACTTC. Translating gives CASARGPQETQYF.

The chain couples TRBV30 to TRBJ2-7, with 8 bases fitting TRBD1. This CDR3 region has 16 residues. CDR1 GTSNPN and CDR2 SVGIG come from the germline V gene (reference sequence). Germline trimming cut 1 base from V and 5 bases from J; bases unmatched to any gene: 13. The CDR3 spells CAWSGPRTGRSDEQYF. The CDR3 DNA reads as TGTGCCTGGAGTGGCCCTAGGACAGGGCGAAGCGACGAGCAGTACTTC.

V usage is TRBV6-2 or TRBV6-3 and J usage is TRBJ2-3; 8 nucleotides match TRBD2. There are 15 residues in the CDR3. CDR1 is MNHEY, CDR2 SVGEGT, per germline. V was clipped by 4 bases and J by 0 bases; unmatched bases: 3. The DNA of the CDR3 is TGTGCCAGCAGTTCTGTAGCGGGGAGCACAGATACGCAGTATTTT. It specifies CASSSVAGSTDTQYF.

The chain has TRBV18 and TRBJ1-1, with D unclear. The V gene's germline CDR1 is KGHSH and CDR2 LQKENI. Trimming cost V 5 bases and J 7 bases, with 17 bases left between them. CDR3 length equals 14 residues. CDR3 sequence reads: CASSTNRDTIEAFF. The CDR3 region has the DNA TGTGCCAGCTCAACAAACCGGGATACTATTGAAGCTTTCTTT.

The chain recombines TRBV9 with TRBJ1-2; D uncertain. The CDR3 has 13 amino acids. The ends were cut back, 3 bases at V and 6 bases at J, with 12 bases in the middle. In germline, CDR1 is SGDLS, CDR2 YYNGEE. CDR3: CASSAAPGNGYTF. CDR3 sequence (DNA): TGTGCCAGCAGCGCGGCCCCGGGGAATGGCTACACCTTC.